These 11 T cell receptor beta chains originate from one sample sequenced in a study of T cell responses to AZD1222 COVID-19 vaccine. Assay used: immunoSEQ multiplex PCR; TCRdb lists only in-frame clones, some missing. Among over 70,000 clones listed, less than 85% were seen once. Sequencing was performed on peripheral blood, taken on day 0 of AZD1222 vaccination. These receptors came from an adult in good health.

The chain recombines TRBV5-4 with TRBJ1-3, with D possibly TRBD1 on 6 matching bases. V was pared by 4 bases and J by 0 bases, with 11 bases between. Germline V CDR1 and CDR2: SGHNT, YYREEE (reference sequence). The CDR3 loop spans 15 amino acids. CDR3 residues: CASSTDSLSGNTIYF. CDR3 nucleotide sequence: TGTGCCAGCAGCACGGACAGCCTCTCTGGAAACACCATATATTTT.

The genes are TRBV28 and TRBJ1-2; TRBD1 agrees at 9 bases. CDR3 length equals 15 residues. V gave up 5 bases and J gave up 3 bases; unmatched junction bases: 7. Germline V gene lookup returns CDR1 MDHEN and CDR2 SYDVKM. The DNA of the CDR3 is TGTGCCAGCAGTGCCCGGGACAGGGCGGACTATGGCTACACCTTC. This encodes CASSARDRADYGYTF.

The chain uses TRBV20-1 and TRBJ2-7; D might be TRBD2 (6 bases). This CDR3 is built from 11 residues. Per the germline V gene, CDR1 is DFQATT and CDR2 is SNEGSKA (reference sequence). V lost 5 bases to trimming and J lost 3 bases, with 8 bases between them. Here the CDR3 DNA reads TGCAGTGCTGGGACTTTCTACGAGCAGTACTTC. It codes for CSAGTFYEQYF.

The chain carries TRBV19 and TRBJ1-1, with a possible D match to TRBD1 (5 bases). The CDR3 contains 15 residues. Trimming shortened V by 6 bases and J by 3 bases, and 17 bases separated the two germline ends. CDR1 and CDR2 from the germline V gene are LNHDA and SQIVND (reference sequence). The CDR3 protein is CASRNWGVGDTEAFF. The CDR3 nucleotides read TGTGCCAGTAGGAACTGGGGGGTAGGTGACACTGAAGCTTTCTTT.

This sequence joins TRBV6-5 and TRBJ2-7, with TRBD1 matching 7 bases. CDR1 is MNHEY, CDR2 SVGAGI, per germline. Unmatched junction bases numbered 1, after V lost 2 bases and J lost 6 bases. The CDR3 spans 12 residues. The CDR3 sequence: CASSYTGVEQYF. The CDR3 nucleotides are TGTGCCAGCAGTTACACAGGGGTCGAGCAGTACTTC.

The CDR3 DNA reads TGCGCCAGCAGCTCCGGACTAGCGGTCTACGAGCAGTACTTC. It specifies CASSSGLAVYEQYF. This chain uses TRBV5-1 with TRBJ2-7; TRBD2 agrees at 10 bases. V gave up 3 bases and J gave up 3 bases; unmatched junction bases: 3. CDR3 length equals 14 residues. Germline V gene sequence: CDR1 SGHRS, CDR2 YFSETQ.

The gene calls are TRBV6-5 and TRBJ2-1; TRBD1 aligns across 9 bases. The CDR3 extends over 15 amino acids. CDR1 is MNHEY and CDR2 is SVGAGI in the germline V gene. V lost 5 bases, J lost 1 base, and 3 bases stayed unmatched. For the CDR3, the DNA is TGTGCCAGCAGTAGGGACAGGGTTTCCTACAATGAGCAGTTCTTC. Protein product: CASSRDRVSYNEQFF.

The V gene is TRBV5-1, the J gene TRBJ2-2; D is perhaps TRBD2 (5 bases). Germline assignment: CDR1 SGHRS and CDR2 YFSETQ. The CDR3 is 15 residues long. Trimming removed 2 bases at V and 4 bases at J, with 12 bases between. The CDR3 protein is CASSFAGPPTGELFF. The CDR3 nucleotides are TGCGCCAGCAGCTTCGCGGGCCCCCCCACCGGGGAGCTGTTTTTT.

The chain couples TRBV20-1 to TRBJ2-7; perhaps TRBD2 as D (5 bases). Germline lookup yields CDR1 DFQATT and CDR2 SNEGSKA (reference sequence). The CDR3 runs to 11 residues. V was trimmed by 5 bases and J by 4 bases, leaving 9 bases between them. The CDR3 sequence is CSASPGYEQYF. As DNA, the CDR3 is TGCAGTGCTTCGCCGGGGTACGAGCAGTACTTC.

V and J are TRBV11-2 and TRBJ1-6; D uncertain. The V end lost 4 bases, the J end lost 3 bases, and 13 bases lay between the germline ends. From germline, CDR1 is SGHAT and CDR2 FQNNGV. This CDR3 contains 16 residues. In DNA form, the CDR3 reads TGTGCCAGCAGCTCCTCGGGAGGGAACTATAATTCACCCCTCCACTTT. Its protein product is CASSSSGGNYNSPLHF.

The CDR3 bases are TGTGCCACCTCGATCTGGAGCTCTGGAAACACCATATATTTT. It yields the protein CATSIWSSGNTIYF. The chain couples TRBV7-8 to TRBJ1-3; D remains ambiguous. Trimming shortened V by 10 bases and J by 0 bases, and 13 bases separated the two germline ends. CDR3 size: 14 residues. Per germline, CDR1 SGHVS and CDR2 FQNEAQ.